A selection of T cell receptor beta chains follows, all from one sample in a study of post-analysis software for immune sequencing data. TCRdb itself ran the PCR reads through MiXCR, one entry per CDR3 protein. This table has roughly 540,000 distinct CDR3 sequences, approximately 31% appearing once. The sample taken for sequencing was blood. These receptors were taken from a girl aged 2 to 17 with multiple sclerosis. Both conserved end residues are trimmed from each CDR3. Fields, in order: V gene, D gene, J gene, CDR3 length, CDR3 protein. D genes are given only for firm matches.

V: TRBV7-9
D: .
J: TRBJ1-1
length: 13
CDR3: ASSRSGLGDTEAF

V: TRBV5-1
D: .
J: TRBJ2-7
length: 12
CDR3: ASSSGTRPYEQY

V: TRBV5-5
D: TRBD2
J: TRBJ2-7
length: 14
CDR3: ASSLLTTSGFYEQY

V: TRBV29-1
D: .
J: TRBJ2-5
length: 12
CDR3: SVGGERRQETQY

V: TRBV20-1
D: .
J: TRBJ2-7
length: 11
CDR3: SARDRATYEQY

V: TRBV6-1
D: TRBD2
J: TRBJ2-3
length: 15
CDR3: ASSEALAGVRGMTQY

V: TRBV20-1
D: .
J: TRBJ2-4
length: 12
CDR3: SASSSPAKNIQY

V: TRBV10-1
D: .
J: TRBJ2-2
length: 11
CDR3: ASSEGDTGELF

V: TRBV28
D: .
J: .
length: 11
CDR3: ASSSRLSYEQY

V: TRBV6-2/TRBV6-3
D: .
J: TRBJ2-7
length: 10
CDR3: ASSRDVYEQY

V: TRBV5-1
D: TRBD2
J: TRBJ2-7
length: 14
CDR3: ASSLPGGGNPYEQY

V: TRBV20-1
D: .
J: TRBJ1-6
length: 11
CDR3: SAEQGGRSPLH

V: TRBV20-1
D: .
J: TRBJ2-5
length: 12
CDR3: SARVSTRQETQY

V: TRBV14
D: .
J: TRBJ2-7
length: 10
CDR3: ASSHSGHEQY

V: TRBV6-5
D: TRBD2
J: TRBJ2-7
length: 14
CDR3: ASSPPAREGQYEQY

V: TRBV29-1
D: .
J: TRBJ1-1
length: 10
CDR3: SVFLTGGIAF

V: TRBV3-1
D: TRBD2
J: TRBJ2-5
length: 13
CDR3: ASSLLSGGAREQY

V: TRBV6-6
D: .
J: TRBJ2-2
length: 13
CDR3: ASSNPSRGTGELF

V: TRBV10-3
D: .
J: TRBJ2-3
length: 11
CDR3: AISGQGGDTQY

V: TRBV29-1
D: TRBD2
J: TRBJ2-1
length: 15
CDR3: GVEEQKRGGLDNEQF